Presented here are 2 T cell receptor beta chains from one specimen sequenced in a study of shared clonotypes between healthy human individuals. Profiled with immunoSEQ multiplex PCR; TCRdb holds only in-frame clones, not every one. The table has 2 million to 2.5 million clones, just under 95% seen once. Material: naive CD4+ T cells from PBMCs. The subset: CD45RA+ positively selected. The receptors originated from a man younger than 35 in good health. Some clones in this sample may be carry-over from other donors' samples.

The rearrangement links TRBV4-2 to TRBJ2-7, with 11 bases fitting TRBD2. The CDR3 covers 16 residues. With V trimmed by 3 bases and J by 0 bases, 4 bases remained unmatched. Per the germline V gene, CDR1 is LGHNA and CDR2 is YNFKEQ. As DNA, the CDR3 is TGTGCCAGCAGCCAGGGCCTAGCGGGAGGCTCCTACGAGCAGTACTTC. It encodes CASSQGLAGGSYEQYF.

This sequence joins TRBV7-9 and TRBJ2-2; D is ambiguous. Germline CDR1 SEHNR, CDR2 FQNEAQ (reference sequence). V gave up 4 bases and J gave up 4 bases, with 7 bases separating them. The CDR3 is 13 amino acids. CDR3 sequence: CASSYRATGELFF. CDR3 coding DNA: TGTGCCAGCAGCTACCGGGCCACCGGGGAGCTGTTTTTT.